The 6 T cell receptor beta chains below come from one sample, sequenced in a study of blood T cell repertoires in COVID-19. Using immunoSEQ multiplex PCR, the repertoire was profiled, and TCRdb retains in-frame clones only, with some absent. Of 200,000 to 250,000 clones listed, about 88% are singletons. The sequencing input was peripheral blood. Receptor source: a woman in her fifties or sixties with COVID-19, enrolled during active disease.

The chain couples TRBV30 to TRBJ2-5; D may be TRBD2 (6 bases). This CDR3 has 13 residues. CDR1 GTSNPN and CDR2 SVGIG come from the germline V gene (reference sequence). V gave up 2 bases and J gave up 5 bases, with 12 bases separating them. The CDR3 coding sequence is TGTGCCTGGAGTTCGGGAGTTGGGGAGACCCAGTACTTC. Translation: CAWSSGVGETQYF.

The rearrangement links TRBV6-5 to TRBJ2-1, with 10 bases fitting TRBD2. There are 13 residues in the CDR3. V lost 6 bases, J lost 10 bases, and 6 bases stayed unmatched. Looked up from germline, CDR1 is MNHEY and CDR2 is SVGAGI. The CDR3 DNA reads TGTGCCAGCAGGAGCGGGGGGGCTTTCGAGCAGTTCTTC. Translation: CASRSGGAFEQFF.

The CDR3 nucleotides are TGTGCCAGCAGCCGTCATAGGGACACTGGAAACACCATATATTTT. This translates into CASSRHRDTGNTIYF. V is TRBV21-1 and J is TRBJ1-3; the listed D gene, TRBD1, was not tested against the DNA. TRBV21-1 is tagged as a pseudogene. The CDR3 sequence is 15 residues long.

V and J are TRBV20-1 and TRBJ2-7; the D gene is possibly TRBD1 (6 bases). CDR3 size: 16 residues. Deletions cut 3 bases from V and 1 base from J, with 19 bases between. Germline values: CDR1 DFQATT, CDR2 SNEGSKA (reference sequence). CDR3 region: CSASSHPDRNSYEQYV. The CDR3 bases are TGCAGTGCTAGTTCCCACCCAGACAGGAATTCCTACGAGCAGTACGTC.

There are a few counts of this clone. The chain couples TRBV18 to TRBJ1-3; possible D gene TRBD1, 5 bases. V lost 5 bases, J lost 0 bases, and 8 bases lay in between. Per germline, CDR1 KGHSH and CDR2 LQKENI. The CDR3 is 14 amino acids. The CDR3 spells CASSNTGSGNTIYF. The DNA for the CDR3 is TGTGCCAGCTCAAACACAGGCTCTGGAAACACCATATATTTT. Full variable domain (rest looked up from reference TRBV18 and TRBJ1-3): NAGVMQNPRHLVRRRGQEARLRCSPMKGHSHVYWYRQLPEEGLKFMVYLQKENIIDESGMPKERFSAEFPKEGPSILRIQQVVRGDSAAYFCASSNTGSGNTIYFGEGSWLTVV.

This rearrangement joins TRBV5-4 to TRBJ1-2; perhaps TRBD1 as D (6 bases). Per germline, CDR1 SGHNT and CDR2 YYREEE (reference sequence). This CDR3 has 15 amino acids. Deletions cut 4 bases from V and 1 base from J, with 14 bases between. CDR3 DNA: TGTGCCAGCAGCCCTATGCACAGGGATAACTATGGCTACACCTTC. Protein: CASSPMHRDNYGYTF.